This T cell receptor (beta chain) was found in a study of cytomegalovirus exposure and HLA in healthy donors. Study details: The approximately 120 validation repertoires used the same platform as the roughly 670 first-cohort repertoires, a later analysis reported.

Study results and limitations: Cytomegalovirus-associated status was assigned to around 160 TCR beta chains. Generally TCR sequences proved uncommon, though certain public TCRs appeared in numerous donors.

The V gene end was trimmed by 7 bases and the J gene end by 3 bases; junction bases not matched to a gene: 6. Germline CDR1 SNHLY, CDR2 FYNNEI. CDR3 length: 15 amino acids. The table came from immunoSEQ multiplex PCR; TCRdb's copy has only in-frame clones and leaves some out. Among tens of thousands of clones listed, approximately 96% were seen once. As regards this clone: No antigen is known for it.

Source material: PBMCs. This chain joins TRBV2 and TRBJ2-1; 10 positions match TRBD2. The receptor's source is a woman under 30 in good health and CMV-seronegative. Here the CDR3 DNA reads TGTGCCAGCACCGGGGCTAGCGGGAGCTACAATGAGCAGTTCTTC. Translation gives CASTGASGSYNEQFF.